Shown below are 25 T cell receptor beta chains from a single sample sequenced in a study of a mutant IDH1 vaccine in newly diagnosed glioma. Method: immunoSEQ multiplex PCR; TCRdb's copy keeps in-frame clones and lacks some. This table holds tens of thousands of clones, approximately 90% found once. Their antigen targets remain unknown. Time point described: week 23, last vaccination. A 20-mer mutant IDH1 peptide at 300 ug was injected subcutaneously with topical imiquimod. Sequencing used PBMCs, obtained from a glioma patient whose treatment included an IDH1 peptide vaccine. These receptors all stem from a man in his forties or fifties with glioma.

V usage is TRBV2 and J usage is TRBJ2-7; no clear D gene. Trimming left V 5 bases short and J 2 bases short, with 4 bases between. The CDR3 loop spans 11 amino acids. The germline gives CDR1 SNHLY, CDR2 FYNNEI. The CDR3 is CASSQPYEQYF. The DNA of the CDR3 is TGTGCCAGCAGTCAGCCCTACGAGCAGTACTTC.

The gene calls are TRBV5-6 and TRBJ2-5; D possibly corresponds to TRBD1 (5 bases). CDR3 length equals 14 residues. Trimming pared 4 bases from V and 12 bases from J, leaving 22 bases between. CDR1 is SGHDT and CDR2 is YYEEEE in the germline V gene. The CDR3 sequence is CASSPSRTPAREYF. CDR3 DNA: TGTGCCAGCAGCCCATCACGGACACCAGCTCGGGAGTACTTC.

J is TRBJ2-2 and V is TRBV27; D gene unclear. This CDR3 spans 13 amino acids. The V gene lost 2 bases and the J gene lost 3 bases, with 4 bases spanning the gap. From germline, CDR1 is MNHEY and CDR2 SMNVEV (reference sequence). CDR3 sequence reads: CASSLRDTGELFF. In DNA, the CDR3 is TGTGCCAGCAGTTTAAGAGACACCGGGGAGCTGTTTTTT.

In regard to this clone: One end of the junction does not line up with germline, which may come from a read error. This chain links TRBV9 with TRBJ1-2; 9 bases agree with TRBD1. Germline CDR1 is SGDLS and CDR2 is YYNGEE. The CDR3 consists of 13 residues. CDR3 sequence reads: CASSVHRGHTEPF. DNA for the CDR3: TGTGCCAGCAGCGTGCACAGGGGGCACACTGAGCCCTTC. Drawing the rest from reference TRBV9 and TRBJ1-2, the complete variable domain is DSGVTQTPKHLITATGQRVTLRCSPRSGDLSVYWYQQSLDQGLQFLIQYYNGEERAKGNILERFSAQQFPDLHSELNLSSLELGDSALYFCASSVHRGHTEPFGSGTRLTVV.

J is TRBJ2-2 and V is TRBV9; D might be TRBD2 (6 bases). The V end lost 3 bases, the J end lost 1 base, and 7 bases lay between the germline ends. The CDR3 sequence is 14 residues long. Germline CDR1 is SGDLS and CDR2 is YYNGEE. CDR3 residues: CASSAGRNTGELFF. The CDR3 DNA reads as TGTGCCAGCAGCGCCGGGAGGAACACCGGGGAGCTGTTTTTT.

The gene calls are TRBV11-2 and TRBJ2-1, with a possible D match to TRBD2 (6 bases). CDR3 length: 16 residues. The V gene lost 5 bases and the J gene lost 0 bases, with 14 bases spanning the gap. Germline V gives CDR1 SGHAT, CDR2 FQNNGV. The DNA for the CDR3 is TGTGCCAGCAGCAAGAGGGACTCGAGCTCCTACAATGAGCAGTTCTTC. Amino acids: CASSKRDSSSYNEQFF.

The CDR3 sequence: CASREGVGNEKLFF. The CDR3 DNA sequence: TGCGCCAGCAGGGAGGGGGTAGGGAATGAAAAACTGTTTTTT. The chain joins TRBV5-1 to TRBJ1-4; tentative D call: TRBD1 (6 bases). The germline V gene encodes CDR1 SGHRS and CDR2 YFSETQ. V was shortened by 5 bases and J by 5 bases, with 13 bases between the two germline ends. The CDR3 contains 14 residues.

V gene TRBV9 combines with J gene TRBJ2-3, with TRBD2 matching 9 bases. The V gene's germline CDR1 is SGDLS and CDR2 YYNGEE. The CDR3 runs to 16 residues. After removal of 0 bases from V and 3 bases from J, the junction contained 5 bases not matched to a gene. The CDR3: CASSVAGLAGTDTQYF. CDR3 DNA sequence: TGTGCCAGCAGCGTAGCTGGGCTAGCGGGGACAGATACGCAGTATTTT.

J is TRBJ2-3 and V is TRBV10-1, with D tentatively TRBD2 (5 bases). This CDR3 has 12 amino acids. V gave up 6 bases and J gave up 6 bases, with 10 bases separating them. Germline values: CDR1 WNHNN, CDR2 SYGVQD (reference sequence). The CDR3 here is CASRGPGDTQYF. CDR3 in DNA: TGCGCCAGCAGGGGCCCGGGGGATACGCAGTATTTT.

The chain employs TRBV28 and TRBJ1-5, with TRBD1 as a possible D gene (6 bases). Germline assignment: CDR1 MDHEN and CDR2 SYDVKM. V was shortened by 5 bases and J by 3 bases, with 23 bases between the two germline ends. The CDR3 runs to 18 residues. CDR3 DNA sequence: TGTGCCAGCAGTACAATAAAAGTTAGGACAGCCTTCAATCAGCCCCAGCATTTT. It specifies CASSTIKVRTAFNQPQHF.

The chain combines TRBV5-4 with TRBJ2-3; possibly TRBD1 or TRBD2 for D (6 bases each). V lost 0 bases, J lost 5 bases, and 19 bases lay in between. CDR3 size: 17 residues. The germline gives CDR1 SGHNT, CDR2 YYREEE (reference sequence). CDR3 nucleotides: TGTGCCAGCAGCTTGGGAGGAGGGGGGACACCTATAGATACGCAGTATTTT. It specifies CASSLGGGGTPIDTQYF. The complete variable domain, with remaining parts taken from reference TRBV5-4 and TRBJ2-3, reads ETGVTQSPTHLIKTRGQQVTLRCSSQSGHNTVSWYQQALGQGPQFIFQYYREEENGRGNFPPRFSGLQFPNYSSELNVNALELDDSALYLCASSLGGGGTPIDTQYFGPGTRLTVL.

For the CDR3, the DNA is TGTGCCAGTAGTATTGGGATGAACACTGAAGCTTTCTTT. It is translated as CASSIGMNTEAFF. V gene TRBV19 combines with J gene TRBJ1-1; D is uncertain. This CDR3 is built from 13 residues. With 3 bases removed from V and 0 bases from J, the gap between germline ends came to 5 bases. Germline V CDR1 and CDR2: LNHDA, SQIVND (reference sequence). Based on the CDR3 plus reference TRBV19 and TRBJ1-1, the full variable domain is DGGITQSPKYLFRKEGQNVTLSCEQNLNHDAMYWYRQDPGQGLRLIYYSQIVNDFQKGDIAEGYSVSREKKESFPLTVTSAQKNPTAFYLCASSIGMNTEAFFGQGTRLTVV.

The chain employs TRBV28 and TRBJ1-2; D is uncertain. Germline CDR1 is MDHEN and CDR2 is SYDVKM. The CDR3 consists of 13 residues. V dropped 4 bases and J dropped 5 bases, with 11 bases sitting between them. This CDR3 reads CASSSPLRYGYTF. CDR3 bases: TGTGCCAGCAGTTCCCCATTGAGGTATGGCTACACCTTC.

The chain links TRBV2 to TRBJ2-1, with D tentatively TRBD1 or TRBD2 (6 bases each). V lost 6 bases and J 1 base, leaving 16 bases between the germline ends. The germline V gene has CDR1 SNHLY and CDR2 FYNNEI. This CDR3 is built from 16 residues. CDR3 sequence: CASRSRGAGSYNEQFF. The CDR3 nucleotides are TGTGCCAGCAGGTCTAGGGGGGCGGGGTCCTACAATGAGCAGTTCTTC. Drawing the rest from reference TRBV2 and TRBJ2-1, the complete variable domain is EPEVTQTPSHQVTQMGQEVILRCVPISNHLYFYWYRQILGQKVEFLVSFYNNEISEKSEIFDDQFSVERPDGSNFTLKIRSTKLEDSAMYFCASRSRGAGSYNEQFFGPGTRLTVL.

The rearrangement joins TRBV29-1 to TRBJ1-2; 9 bases align to TRBD1. This CDR3 spans 16 amino acids. Germline lookup yields CDR1 SQVTM and CDR2 ANQGSEA. After removal of 6 bases from V and 3 bases from J, the junction contained 14 bases not matched to a gene. The CDR3 loop is CSVDITRDREYYGYTF. As DNA, the CDR3 is TGCAGCGTCGACATCACCCGGGACAGGGAGTACTATGGCTACACCTTC. The whole variable domain, remainder taken from reference TRBV29-1 and TRBJ1-2, is SAVISQKPSRDICQRGTSLTIQCQVDSQVTMMFWYRQQPGQSLTLIATANQGSEATYESGFVIDKFPISRPNLTFSTLTVSNMSPEDSSIYLCSVDITRDREYYGYTFGSGTRLTVV.

This chain connects TRBV14 to TRBJ1-2; 9 bases agree with TRBD1. CDR1 is SGHDN, CDR2 FVKESK, per germline. Trimming removed 4 bases from V and 8 bases from J; junction bases left unmatched: 8. CDR3 length equals 14 residues. CDR3 sequence (DNA): TGTGCCAGCAGCCCACACAGGGGGCGTTCAGGCTACACCTTC. It specifies CASSPHRGRSGYTF.

J is TRBJ1-2 and V is TRBV7-2; 11 bases are a match to TRBD1. This CDR3 has 16 amino acids. V dropped 6 bases and J dropped 4; count of bases not matched to a gene: 10. Germline V gene lookup returns CDR1 SGHTA and CDR2 FQGNSA. The CDR3 DNA reads TGTGCCAGCAGTTTCAAAAGGACAGGGGGCGCCTATGGCTACACCTTC. Translated, it gives CASSFKRTGGAYGYTF.

The V call is TRBV7-2, the J call TRBJ1-4; no firm D call. The assigned J gene may be wrong: the sequence end matches TRBJ2-2 better. The CDR3 is 15 residues long. CDR1 is SGHTA, CDR2 FQGNSA, per germline. The CDR3 is CASSAVQLPSLELFF. The CDR3 region has the DNA TGTGCCAGCAGCGCGGTACAGTTACCCTCCCTGGAGCTGTTTTTT.

This clone was counted between two and nine times. J is TRBJ2-1 and V is TRBV19; a possible D gene is TRBD2 (5 bases). The V end was cut by 1 base, the J end by 4 bases, with 8 bases between. Germline lookup yields CDR1 LNHDA and CDR2 SQIVND (reference sequence). The CDR3 totals 14 residues. The CDR3 DNA is TGTGCCAGTAGTATAGCGGGAAGGTACAATGAGCAGTTCTTC. It specifies CASSIAGRYNEQFF.

The rearrangement links TRBV5-6 to TRBJ2-5; tentatively, D is TRBD2 (5 bases). The CDR3 covers 16 residues. V was trimmed by 0 bases and J by 0 bases, leaving 12 bases between them. Germline-derived CDR1 and CDR2 are SGHDT and YYEEEE. The CDR3 sequence is CASSLVGEGYQETQYF. In DNA form, the CDR3 reads TGTGCCAGCAGCTTGGTAGGAGAGGGATACCAAGAGACCCAGTACTTC. Full variable domain (missing parts from reference TRBV5-6 and TRBJ2-5): DAGVTQSPTHLIKTRGQQVTLRCSPKSGHDTVSWYQQALGQGPQFIFQYYEEEERQRGNFPDRFSGHQFPNYSSELNVNALLLGDSALYLCASSLVGEGYQETQYFGPGTRLLVL.

With respect to this clone: At one end, the junction sequence differs from germline, possibly due to a read error. The V and J genes are TRBV7-6 and TRBJ2-2; 8 nucleotides agree with TRBD1. The length of the CDR3 is 14 residues. Germline V gene sequence: CDR1 SGHVS, CDR2 FNYEAQ. This CDR3 is CASTLRQGTGELFF. The CDR3 coding sequence is TGTGCCAGCACCTTACGACAGGGGACCGGGGAGCTGTTTTTT.

The chain uses TRBV7-2 and TRBJ2-3; D is possibly TRBD1 (6 bases). Germline values: CDR1 SGHTA, CDR2 FQGNSA. V lost 1 base, J lost 0 bases, and 11 bases lay in between. The CDR3 spans 16 residues. In DNA form, the CDR3 reads TGTGCCAGCAGCTTAGTAGACAGGCTTAGCACAGATACGCAGTATTTT. Translation: CASSLVDRLSTDTQYF.

The genes are TRBV7-9 and TRBJ1-1; the D is unclear. The germline CDR1 and CDR2 sequences are SEHNR and FQNEAQ (reference sequence). CDR3 length: 15 residues. V was pared by 1 base and J by 2 bases, with 11 bases between. The CDR3 sequence: CASSLGADSNTEAFF. CDR3 in DNA: TGTGCCAGCAGCTTAGGGGCAGATTCCAACACTGAAGCTTTCTTT.

The chain carries TRBV29-1 and TRBJ1-2; TRBD1 aligns across 8 bases. The CDR3 extends over 13 amino acids. Germline-derived CDR1 and CDR2 are SQVTM and ANQGSEA. The V and J ends lost 2 bases and 8 bases, in that order; junction bases with no gene match: 7. The CDR3 loop is CSVERSGGLGYTF. The CDR3 coding sequence is TGCAGCGTTGAAAGGTCAGGGGGCTTAGGCTACACCTTC. Full variable domain (rest looked up from reference TRBV29-1 and TRBJ1-2): SAVISQKPSRDICQRGTSLTIQCQVDSQVTMMFWYRQQPGQSLTLIATANQGSEATYESGFVIDKFPISRPNLTFSTLTVSNMSPEDSSIYLCSVERSGGLGYTFGSGTRLTVV.

This chain joins TRBV19 and TRBJ2-5, with D possibly matching TRBD1 (5 bases). CDR1 and CDR2 from the germline V gene are LNHDA and SQIVND (reference sequence). V was pared by 6 bases and J by 6 bases, with 20 bases between. This CDR3 has 15 residues. This CDR3 reads CASSPLDTKGKTQYF. As DNA, the CDR3 is TGTGCCAGTAGCCCGCTGGACACAAAGGGCAAGACCCAGTACTTC.